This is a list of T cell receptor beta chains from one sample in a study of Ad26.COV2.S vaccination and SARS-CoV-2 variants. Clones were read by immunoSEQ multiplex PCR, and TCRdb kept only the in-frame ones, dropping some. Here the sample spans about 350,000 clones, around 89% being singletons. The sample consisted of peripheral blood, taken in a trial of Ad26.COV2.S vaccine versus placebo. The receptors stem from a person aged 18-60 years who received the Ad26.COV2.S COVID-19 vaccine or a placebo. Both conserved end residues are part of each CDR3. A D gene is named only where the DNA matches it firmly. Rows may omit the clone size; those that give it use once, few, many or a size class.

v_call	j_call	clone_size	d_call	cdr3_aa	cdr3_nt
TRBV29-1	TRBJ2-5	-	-	CSVVVVSETQYF	TGCAGCGTTGTGGTAGTTTCAGAGACCCAGTACTTC
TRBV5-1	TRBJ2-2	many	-	CASSGDGMPVTGELFF	TGCGCCAGCAGCGGGGACGGAATGCCCGTTACCGGGGAGCTGTTTTTT
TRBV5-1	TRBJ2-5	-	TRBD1	CASSTGQHFQETQYF	TGCGCCAGCAGCACGGGACAGCATTTTCAAGAGACCCAGTACTTC
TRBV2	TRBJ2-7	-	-	CASKRQPSSYEQYF	TGTGCCAGCAAACGTCAGCCCAGCTCCTACGAGCAGTACTTC
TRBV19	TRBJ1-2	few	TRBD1	CASSPPGTANYGYTF	TGTGCCAGTAGCCCCCCCGGGACAGCTAACTATGGCTACACCTTC
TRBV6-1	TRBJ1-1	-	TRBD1	CASSETGRTEAFF	TGTGCCAGCAGTGAGACAGGGAGGACTGAAGCTTTCTTT
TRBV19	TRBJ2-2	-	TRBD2	CASSIVGLAGTNTGELFF	TGTGCCAGTAGTATAGTGGGACTAGCGGGGACGAACACCGGGGAGCTGTTTTTT
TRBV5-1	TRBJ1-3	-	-	CASSLGPGEGNTIYF	TGCGCCAGCAGCTTGGGGCCAGGAGAGGGAAACACCATATATTTT
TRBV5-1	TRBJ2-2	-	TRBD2	CASSILAANTGELFF	TGCGCCAGCAGCATACTAGCGGCAAACACCGGGGAGCTGTTTTTT
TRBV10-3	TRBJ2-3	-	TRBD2	CAISTGGGTLTDTQYF	TGTGCCATCAGTACGGGCGGGGGGACCCTCACAGATACGCAGTATTTT
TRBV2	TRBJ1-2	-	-	CASKEVGANYGYTF	TGTGCCAGCAAGGAAGTAGGAGCTAACTATGGCTACACCTTC
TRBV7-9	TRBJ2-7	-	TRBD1	CASSSRQGEYEQYF	TGTGCCAGCAGCTCCCGACAGGGGGAGTACGAGCAGTACTTC
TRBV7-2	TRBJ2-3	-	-	CASSLDGGATDTQYF	TGTGCCAGCAGCTTAGATGGCGGGGCCACAGATACGCAGTATTTT
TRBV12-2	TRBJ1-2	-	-	CASRLVREGPWNYGYTF	TGTGCAAGTCGCTTAGTTCGCGAGGGGCCCTGGAACTATGGCTACACCTTC
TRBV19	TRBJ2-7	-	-	CASSIPRQGGPAGDTYEQYF	TGTGCCAGTAGTATCCCCCGACAGGGCGGGCCAGCGGGGGACACCTACGAGCAGTACTTC
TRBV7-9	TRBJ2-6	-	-	CAAPGQTGANVLTF	TGTGCCGCACCAGGACAGACTGGGGCCAACGTCCTGACTTTC
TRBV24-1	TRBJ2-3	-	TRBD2	CATSDPRTREDTQYF	TGTGCCACCAGTGATCCTCGGACTAGAGAAGATACGCAGTATTTT
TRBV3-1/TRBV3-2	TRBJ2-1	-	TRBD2	CASSQSGLAGEQFF	TGTGCCAGCAGCCAATCAGGACTAGCGGGTGAGCAGTTCTTC
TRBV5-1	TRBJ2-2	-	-	CASSLGEGGMLFF	TGCGCCAGCAGCCTGGGCGAGGGTGGTATGCTGTTTTTT
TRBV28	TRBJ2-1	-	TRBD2	CASSLNSGLGGQNEQFF	TGTGCCAGCAGTTTAAATTCGGGACTAGGAGGGCAGAATGAGCAGTTCTTC
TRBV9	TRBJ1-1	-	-	CASRTGTNTEAFF	TGTGCCAGCAGGACTGGGACCAACACTGAAGCTTTCTTT
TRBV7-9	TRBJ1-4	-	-	CASSQTATNEKLFF	TGTGCCAGCAGCCAGACAGCAACTAATGAAAAACTGTTTTTT
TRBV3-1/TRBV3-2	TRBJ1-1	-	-	CASSQGRDVAEAFF	TGTGCCAGCAGCCAAGGACGGGATGTAGCTGAAGCTTTCTTT
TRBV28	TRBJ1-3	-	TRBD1	CASSYWTGGNTIYF	TGTGCCAGCAGTTACTGGACAGGAGGAAACACCATATATTTT
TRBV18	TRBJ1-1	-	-	CASSPQDGEAFF	TGTGCCAGCTCACCACAGGACGGTGAAGCTTTCTTT
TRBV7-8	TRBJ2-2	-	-	CASSPVEDGVYTGELFF	TGTGCCAGCAGCCCGGTTGAGGACGGTGTTTACACCGGGGAGCTGTTTTTT
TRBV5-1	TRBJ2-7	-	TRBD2	CASSSDLTSGSSEQYF	TGCGCCAGCAGCTCCGATTTGACTAGCGGGAGTTCCGAGCAGTACTTC
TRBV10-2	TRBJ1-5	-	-	CASSAQGAQISNQPQHF	TGCGCCAGCAGCGCTCAAGGGGCGCAAATAAGCAATCAGCCCCAGCATTTT
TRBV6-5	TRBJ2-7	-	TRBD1	CASSTDRESYEQYF	TGTGCCAGCAGTACGGACAGGGAATCCTACGAGCAGTACTTC
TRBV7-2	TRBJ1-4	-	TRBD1	CASSSDRGNEKLFF	TGTGCCAGCAGCTCAGACAGGGGGAATGAAAAACTGTTTTTT
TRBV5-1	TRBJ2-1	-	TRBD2	CASSRTQLADNEQFF	TGCGCCAGCAGCCGAACCCAACTAGCGGACAATGAGCAGTTCTTC
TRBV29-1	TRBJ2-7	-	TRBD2	CSVRTSVYEQYF	TGCAGCGTCCGCACTAGCGTCTACGAGCAGTACTTC
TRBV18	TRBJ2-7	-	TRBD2	CASSQTSTYEQYF	TGTGCCAGCTCACAGACTAGCACCTACGAGCAGTACTTC
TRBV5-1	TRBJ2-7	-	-	CASSFSGQGINEQYF	TGCGCCAGCAGCTTCTCGGGGCAGGGGATCAACGAGCAGTACTTC
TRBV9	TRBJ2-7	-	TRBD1	CASSVGGTGAFNEQYF	TGTGCCAGCAGCGTAGGGGGGACAGGGGCTTTCAACGAGCAGTACTTC
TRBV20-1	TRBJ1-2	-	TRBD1	CSARTGRNYTF	TGCAGTGCCCGGACAGGGAGAAACTACACCTTC
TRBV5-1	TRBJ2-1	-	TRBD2	CASRAGGLDEQFF	TGCGCCAGCCGGGCGGGGGGGCTCGATGAGCAGTTCTTC
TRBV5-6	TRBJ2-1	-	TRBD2	CASSLVGTSTNEQFF	TGTGCCAGCAGCTTGGTCGGGACTAGCACCAATGAGCAGTTCTTC
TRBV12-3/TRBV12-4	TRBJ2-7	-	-	CASSLGGFYEQYF	TGTGCCAGCAGTTTGGGCGGGTTCTACGAGCAGTACTTC
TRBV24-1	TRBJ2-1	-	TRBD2	CATSEGGRSHEQFF	TGTGCCACCAGTGAGGGCGGGAGGTCCCATGAGCAGTTCTTC
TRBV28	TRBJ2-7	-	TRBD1	CAIARQGWDEQYF	TGTGCCATCGCCCGACAGGGATGGGACGAGCAGTACTTC
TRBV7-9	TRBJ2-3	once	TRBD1	CASSWGTGGTDTQYF	TGTGCCAGCAGCTGGGGGACAGGGGGCACAGATACGCAGTATTTT
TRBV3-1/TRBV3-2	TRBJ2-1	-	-	CASSQDRVPPNEQFF	TGTGCCAGCAGCCAAGATCGGGTACCTCCTAATGAGCAGTTCTTC
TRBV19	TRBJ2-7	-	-	CASSGAGRGTYEQYF	TGTGCCAGTAGTGGGGCAGGGAGGGGGACCTACGAGCAGTACTTC
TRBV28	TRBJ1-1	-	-	CASRVGTEAFF	TGTGCCAGCAGGGTTGGTACTGAAGCTTTCTTT
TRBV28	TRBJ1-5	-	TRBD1	CASWAPGTGTNQPQHF	TGTGCCAGTTGGGCCCCCGGGACAGGTACTAATCAGCCCCAGCATTTT
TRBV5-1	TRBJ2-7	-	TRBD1	CASSSTGGNDEQYF	TGCGCCAGCAGTTCAACAGGGGGTAACGACGAGCAGTACTTC
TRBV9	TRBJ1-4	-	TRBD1	CASSPRPVPGTGREKLFF	TGTGCCAGCAGCCCCCGACCAGTCCCTGGGACAGGCCGAGAAAAACTGTTTTTT
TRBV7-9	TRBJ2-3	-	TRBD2	CASSLIAGTSTDTQYF	TGTGCCAGCAGCCTCATAGCGGGGACATCCACAGATACGCAGTATTTT
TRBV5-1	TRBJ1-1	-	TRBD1	CASSLAGQAATEAFF	TGCGCCAGCAGCTTGGCGGGACAGGCAGCCACTGAAGCTTTCTTT
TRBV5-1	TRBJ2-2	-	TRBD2	CASRPAGVDTGELFF	TGCGCCAGCAGACCAGCGGGGGTGGACACCGGGGAGCTGTTTTTT
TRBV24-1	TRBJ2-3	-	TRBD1	CATSEGGTGASTDTQYF	TGTGCCACCAGTGAAGGCGGGACAGGGGCTAGCACAGATACGCAGTATTTT